The 2 T cell receptor beta chains below all came from one sample that was sequenced in a study of blood T cell repertoires in COVID-19. The method was immunoSEQ multiplex PCR; TCRdb's version includes in-frame clones alone and lacks a portion of them. The sample has 250,000 or so clones; around 81% are singletons. Sequences were obtained from peripheral blood. These receptors were collected from a woman aged 60-75 years with active or convalescent COVID-19.

This clone was detected once. The chain uses TRBV28 and TRBJ2-2; 8 positions match TRBD1. Germline V gene lookup returns CDR1 MDHEN and CDR2 SYDVKM. The V gene end was trimmed by 9 bases and the J gene end by 7 bases; junction bases not matched to a gene: 13. The CDR3 contains 15 residues. This CDR3 is CARVSDRVYGGELFF. Written as DNA, the CDR3 is TGTGCCAGGGTTTCGGACAGGGTTTATGGCGGGGAGCTGTTTTTT.

The rearrangement joins TRBV11-2 to TRBJ2-2, with TRBD1 identical over 8 bases. Germline-derived CDR1 and CDR2 are SGHAT and FQNNGV. The CDR3 contains 16 residues. V was clipped by 7 bases and J by 5 bases; unmatched bases: 12. The CDR3 spells CASTLGRTGWTGELFF. The CDR3 coding sequence is TGTGCCAGCACCTTGGGAAGGACAGGGTGGACCGGGGAGCTGTTTTTT. Filled out from reference TRBV11-2 and TRBJ2-2, the complete variable domain reads EAGVAQSPRYKIIEKRQSVAFWCNPISGHATLYWYQQILGQGPKLLIQFQNNGVVDDSQLPKDRFSAERLKGVDSTLKIQPAKLEDSAVYLCASTLGRTGWTGELFFGEGSRLTVL.